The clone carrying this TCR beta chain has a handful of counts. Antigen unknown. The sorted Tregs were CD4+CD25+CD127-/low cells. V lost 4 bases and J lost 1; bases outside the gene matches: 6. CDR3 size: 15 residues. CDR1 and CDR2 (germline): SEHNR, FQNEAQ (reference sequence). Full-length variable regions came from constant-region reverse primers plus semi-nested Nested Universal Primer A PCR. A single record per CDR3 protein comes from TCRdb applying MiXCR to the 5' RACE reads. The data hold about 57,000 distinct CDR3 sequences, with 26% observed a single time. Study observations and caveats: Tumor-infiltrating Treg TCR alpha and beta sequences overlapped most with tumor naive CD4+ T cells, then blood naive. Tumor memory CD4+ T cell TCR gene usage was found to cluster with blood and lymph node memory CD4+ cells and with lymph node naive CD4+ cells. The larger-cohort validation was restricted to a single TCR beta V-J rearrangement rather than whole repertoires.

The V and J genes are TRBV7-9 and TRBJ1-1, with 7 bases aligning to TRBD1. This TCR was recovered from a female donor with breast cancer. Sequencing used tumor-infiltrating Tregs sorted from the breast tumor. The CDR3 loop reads CASSWRQGKNTEAFF. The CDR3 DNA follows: TGTGCCAGCAGCTGGAGACAGGGAAAGAACACTGAAGCTTTCTTT.